Following are 4 T cell receptor beta chains from one sample sequenced in a study of graft-versus-host responses after intestinal transplantation. Assay used: immunoSEQ multiplex PCR; TCRdb lists only in-frame clones, some missing. The sample gives approximately 9,000 clones, around 92% of which show up once; approximately 1.5% is in the top ten. The sequences come from PBMCs, collected 30 to 33 days after intestinal transplant. The receptors come from a human patient who received an intestinal transplant, so some T cells may come from the graft donor.

The sample holds a few counts of this clone. This chain connects TRBV6-1 to TRBJ1-5; a possible D gene is TRBD1 (5 bases). The CDR3 is 14 amino acids. CDR1 is MNHNS, CDR2 SASEGT, per germline. V lost 7 bases and J 2 bases, leaving 12 bases between the germline ends. In nucleotides, the CDR3 is TGTGCCAGCAAGGGGTTTGGTCGCAATCAGCCCCAGCATTTT. This translates into CASKGFGRNQPQHF.

The chain recombines TRBV29-1 with TRBJ2-7, with D possibly being TRBD1 (7 bases). Per germline, CDR1 SQVTM and CDR2 ANQGSEA. The CDR3 sequence is 15 residues long. V lost 4 bases to trimming and J lost 2 bases, with 18 bases between them. The CDR3 region is CSVVGGTVLTYEQYF. The DNA of the CDR3 is TGCAGCGTTGTTGGGGGGACAGTACTCACCTACGAGCAGTACTTC.

This sequence joins TRBV12-2 and TRBJ1-3. TRBV12-2 is a documented pseudogene. The CDR3 has 17 amino acids. The CDR3 region is CASRPRREGLSGNTIYF. The CDR3 nucleotides are TGTGCAAGTCGCCCGAGGCGGGAGGGCCTCTCTGGAAACACCATATATTTT.

The V and J genes are TRBV6-1 and TRBJ2-1; D may be TRBD1 (6 bases). Trimming stripped 1 base from V and 10 bases from J, with 11 bases between. Germline loops: CDR1 MNHNS, CDR2 SASEGT. The CDR3 covers 13 residues. The CDR3, as DNA: TGTGCCAGCAGTGAAGAGGTCGACAGGGAGCAGTTCTTC. Its translation is CASSEEVDREQFF.